Listed here is a single T cell receptor (beta chain). Its cognate antigen is unknown. This CDR3 is built from 15 residues. CDR1 LGHNA and CDR2 YSLEER come from the germline V gene. The V end was cut by 0 bases, the J end by 1 base, with 9 bases between. These data originate in a study of T-cell memory formation after mild COVID-19. Findings of the study overall: In second-wave clones peaking day 37, SARS-CoV-2 specificity remained unconfirmed. Among contracting clones, CD4+ were mainly CM/EM and CD8+ enriched in EMRA. Some responding clones appeared in pre-infection memory, suggesting cross-reactive memory joined.

TCRdb re-called the 5' RACE reads through MiXCR, storing one row per CDR3 protein. Among under 150,000 distinct CDR3 sequences listed, over 20% were seen once. V is TRBV4-3 and J is TRBJ2-5; no clear D. The clonotype comes from a man between 18 and 35 years old who had mild COVID-19 (a few samples of this study predate the infection). Cell type and time point are not known. Sequencing used PBMCs or a T cell subset sorted from them (not recorded which). The DNA for the CDR3 is TGCGCCAGCAGCCAAGATCTGAGCCTCCAAGAGACCCAGTACTTC. The encoded protein is CASSQDLSLQETQYF.